A single sample is the source of the 8 T cell receptor beta chains below, sequenced in a study of monozygotic twins with inflammatory bowel disease. From its re-call of the 5' RACE reads, TCRdb lists each CDR3 protein once, without DNA. This sample's clone table lists about 300,000 distinct CDR3 sequences. Sequenced input: blood. The source of these receptors is a human donor with ulcerative colitis or Crohn's disease, or a healthy co-twin of an affected twin (not recorded which).

The gene calls are TRBV15 and TRBJ2-7. Germline assignment: CDR1 LNHNV and CDR2 YYDKDF (reference sequence). This CDR3 comprises 14 residues. This CDR3 is CATSKDRRTYEQYF.

This sequence joins TRBV12-3 or TRBV12-4 and TRBJ1-1; the TCRdb call, TRBD1, lacks DNA for checking. CDR3 size: 14 residues. The CDR3 is CASSFQGLNTEAFF.

The chain combines TRBV7-2 with TRBJ2-3; TCRdb reports TRBD1, a call that lacks DNA to check it against. The CDR3 is 15 residues long. Germline-derived CDR1 and CDR2 are SGHTA and FQGNSA. CDR3 region: CASSLTVGAADTQYF.

This chain uses TRBV20-1 with TRBJ2-1; with no DNA, the TCRdb D assignment of TRBD2 cannot be verified. The CDR3 sequence is 17 residues long. The germline V gene encodes CDR1 DFQATT and CDR2 SNEGSKA (reference sequence). The chain's CDR3 is CSARRPGTSFSYNEQFF.

The chain is built from TRBV23-1 and TRBJ1-2; TCRdb gives TRBD1 as the D gene, but with no DNA this cannot be confirmed. TRBV23-1 is sorted into the ORF group, with uncertain function. CDR3 length: 15 residues. CDR3 region: CASSQGQGATYGYTF.

This chain joins TRBV21-1 and TRBJ2-1; the D call from TCRdb, TRBD2, cannot be confirmed without DNA. TRBV21-1 has pseudogene status. The CDR3 is made up of 18 amino acids. The CDR3 sequence is CASMYLRGTSGESDEQFF.

The CDR3: CASRRDSHTDTQYF. The genes are TRBV5-1 and TRBJ2-3; TCRdb picks TRBD2, but there is no DNA to check that call. This CDR3 contains 14 residues. CDR1 is SGHRS and CDR2 is YFSETQ in the germline V gene.

The chain carries TRBV27 and TRBJ1-1; without DNA, the TCRdb call of TRBD1 cannot be checked. Germline V gene lookup returns CDR1 MNHEY and CDR2 SMNVEV (reference sequence). CDR3 size: 13 residues. This CDR3 is CASSLSGATEAFF.